A selection of T cell receptor beta chains follows, all from one sample in a study of identical twins. In TCRdb, the 5' RACE reads were re-called with MiXCR into one record per CDR3 protein. The table has 1.5 million or so distinct CDR3 sequences, around 33% seen once; the top ten hold about 0.27%. Material for sequencing was cord blood. These receptor sequences come from a newborn girl in good health. CDR3s include the opening cysteine and the closing phenylalanine or tryptophan. The D gene is left open where the match is weak. A row's size may be missing; if present it is once, few, many or a size class.

d_call clone_size j_call v_call cdr3_aa cdr3_nt
TRBD2 - TRBJ2-1 TRBV7-9 CASRPLAGASYEQFF TGTGCCAGCAGACCTCTAGCGGGGGCCTCCTACGAGCAGTTCTTC
- many TRBJ2-7 TRBV10-3 CAISDLRDEQYF TGTGCCATCAGTGACCTTCGGGACGAGCAGTACTTC
- - TRBJ2-2 TRBV9 CASSVQRGELFF TGTGCCAGCAGCGTCCAGCGGGGGGAGCTGTTTTTT
- - TRBJ1-5 TRBV4-2 CASSQGGGRRDDQPQHF TGTGCCAGCAGCCAAGGGGGTGGGAGGAGAGACGATCAGCCCCAGCATTTT
- few TRBJ2-3 TRBV29-1 CSVGGITDTQYF TGCAGCGTTGGGGGTATCACAGATACGCAGTATTTT
- - TRBJ1-5 TRBV20-1 CSAKQRQIPNQPQHF TGCAGTGCTAAACAAAGACAGATTCCCAATCAGCCCCAGCATTTT
- - TRBJ1-1 TRBV14 CASSQGIGAEAFF TGTGCCAGCAGCCAGGGGATAGGCGCTGAAGCTTTCTTT
TRBD2 few TRBJ2-7 TRBV5-1 CASALQRGYEQYF TGCGCCAGCGCCCTCCAGCGGGGATACGAGCAGTACTTC
TRBD2 - TRBJ2-5 TRBV24-1 CATSDDPGLAGVMNEQYF TGTGCCACCAGTGACGATCCGGGACTAGCGGGAGTGATGAATGAGCAGTACTTC
TRBD1 - TRBJ2-5 TRBV20-1 CSARGGRGRETQYF TGCAGTGCTAGAGGTGGCAGGGGGCGTGAGACCCAGTACTTC
- - TRBJ2-7 TRBV7-8 CASSLAELMIYNEQYF TGTGCCAGCAGCTTAGCAGAACTCATGATATACAATGAGCAGTACTTC
TRBD1 - TRBJ2-6 TRBV10-3 CAISGGQVSGANVLTF TGTGCCATCAGTGGGGGACAGGTTTCTGGGGCCAACGTCCTGACTTTC
- many TRBJ2-5 TRBV5-1 CASSLLAVQETQYF TGTGCCAGCAGCTTACTGGCAGTACAAGAGACCCAGTACTTC
- - TRBJ1-1 TRBV20-1 CSARTAWNTEAFF TGCAGTGCTCGGACAGCCTGGAACACTGAAGCTTTCTTT
- many TRBJ2-5 TRBV4-1 CASSPFVRQETQYF TGCGCCAGCAGCCCCTTTGTCAGGCAAGAGACCCAGTACTTC
- few TRBJ2-5 TRBV12-3/TRBV12-4 CASSFFFSGQETQYF TGTGCCAGCAGTTTCTTTTTCAGCGGGCAAGAGACCCAGTACTTC
TRBD2 once TRBJ2-5 TRBV19 CARGLADLQETQYF TGTGCCAGAGGACTAGCGGATCTCCAAGAGACCCAGTACTTC
- few TRBJ1-2 TRBV12-3/TRBV12-4 CASSLNGIRVGYTF TGTGCCAGCAGTTTAAACGGCATCAGGGTTGGCTACACCTTC
TRBD2 few TRBJ2-4 TRBV28 CASSSPARLGRDGRNIQYF TGTGCCAGCAGTTCCCCTGCCAGGCTTGGGAGGGATGGGAGAAACATTCAGTACTTC
TRBD2 few TRBJ2-1 TRBV27 CASSRRLASDSYNEQFF TGTGCCAGCAGTCGCCGACTAGCGTCCGACTCCTACAATGAGCAGTTCTTC
TRBD2 - TRBJ2-7 TRBV7-2 CASSLPAGGFYEQYF TGTGCCAGCAGCTTACCGGCGGGAGGGTTCTACGAGCAGTACTTC
- - TRBJ1-6 TRBV4-1 CASSQSIPRDNSPLHF TGCGCCAGCAGCCAGTCTATACCAAGGGACAATTCACCCCTCCACTTT
TRBD2 few TRBJ2-7 TRBV5-1 CASSLYPEPREAAYNEQYF TGCGCCAGCAGCTTGTACCCTGAACCACGGGAGGCAGCCTACAATGAGCAGTACTTC
- - TRBJ1-1 TRBV21-1 CASSKVDQVNTEAFF TGTGCCAGCAGCAAAGTAGATCAGGTGAACACTGAAGCTTTCTTT
TRBD1 - TRBJ2-3 TRBV4-2 CASSQRTGTGTQYF TGTGCCAGCAGCCAAAGGACAGGCACAGGTACGCAGTATTTT
- - TRBJ1-2 TRBV7-9 CASSPITGRPYNYGYTF TGTGCCAGCAGCCCGATAACGGGCAGACCTTATAACTATGGCTACACCTTC
- - TRBJ2-5 TRBV5-6 CASSLAGTFQETQYF TGTGCCAGCAGCTTGGCAGGGACCTTCCAAGAGACCCAGTACTTC
- - TRBJ2-7 TRBV20-1 CSASGGLPYEQYF TGCAGTGCTAGCGGGGGGCTTCCCTACGAGCAGTACTTC
- many TRBJ2-5 TRBV6-5 CASSYSASQETQYF TGTGCCAGCAGTTACTCGGCTAGCCAAGAGACCCAGTACTTC
- - TRBJ2-7 TRBV12-3/TRBV12-4 CASSGVPGDLFEQYF TGTGCCAGCAGTGGGGTCCCGGGGGACCTCTTCGAGCAGTACTTC
TRBD2 few TRBJ2-7 TRBV20-1 CSARSSGGFYEQYF TGCAGTGCTAGATCTAGCGGGGGTTTCTACGAGCAGTACTTC
- - TRBJ2-1 TRBV20-1 CSARAAASRYNEQFF TGCAGTGCTAGAGCTGCGGCTAGCAGATACAATGAGCAGTTCTTC
TRBD1 few TRBJ1-1 TRBV5-1 CASSLRWGQGNMNTEAFF TGCGCCAGCAGCTTGAGGTGGGGACAGGGGAACATGAACACTGAAGCTTTCTTT
TRBD2 few TRBJ2-2 TRBV28 CATRGVIGELFF TGTGCCACCCGGGGGGTTATCGGGGAGCTGTTTTTT
- - TRBJ2-1 TRBV29-1 CSVLSGADEQFF TGCAGCGTTCTAAGCGGAGCGGATGAGCAGTTCTTC
- - TRBJ1-1 TRBV20-1 CSANPAKRLNTEAFF TGCAGTGCCAACCCGGCCAAGAGATTGAACACTGAAGCTTTCTTT
- - TRBJ2-3 TRBV24-1 CATSDLTNTDTQYF TGTGCCACCAGTGATTTAACAAACACAGATACGCAGTATTTT
TRBD2 few TRBJ2-1 TRBV10-3 CAISVIAGVGLRNEQFF TGTGCCATCAGTGTAATAGCGGGGGTAGGGTTGCGGAATGAGCAGTTCTTC
TRBD2 few TRBJ2-7 TRBV20-1 CSARGLAGVNEQYF TGCAGTGCTAGAGGACTAGCGGGAGTCAATGAGCAGTACTTC
- - TRBJ2-7 TRBV15 CATSRGANPLPEQYF TGTGCCACCAGCAGAGGCGCCAACCCTCTCCCAGAGCAGTACTTC
- many TRBJ1-2 TRBV14 CASSQQGHYGYTF TGTGCCAGCAGCCAACAGGGGCACTATGGCTACACCTTC
- - TRBJ1-2 TRBV12-3/TRBV12-4 CASSLGSIGTRGYTF TGTGCCAGCAGTTTAGGTAGTATAGGGACCCGTGGCTACACCTTC
- many TRBJ2-4 TRBV11-2 CASSLDGLGTQYF TGTGCCAGCAGCTTAGATGGGCTGGGAACGCAGTACTTC
- few TRBJ2-2 TRBV24-1 CATSDLPAQGWNTGELFF TGTGCCACCAGTGATCTCCCTGCGCAGGGGTGGAACACCGGGGAGCTGTTTTTT
TRBD1 few TRBJ2-6 TRBV7-2 CASSLGTGGSGANVLTF TGTGCCAGCAGCTTAGGGACAGGGGGCTCTGGGGCCAACGTCCTGACTTTC
TRBD1 - TRBJ2-7 TRBV5-1 CASRPSGTGLYEQYF TGCGCCAGCAGGCCCTCCGGGACAGGGCTCTACGAGCAGTACTTC
TRBD1 - TRBJ1-1 TRBV20-1 CSARVIHRGPGTEAFF TGCAGTGCTAGAGTCATTCACAGGGGGCCGGGGACTGAAGCTTTCTTT
- - TRBJ1-5 TRBV7-2 CASSPGGISNQPQHF TGTGCCAGCAGCCCGGGAGGGATCAGCAATCAGCCCCAGCATTTT
TRBD2 - TRBJ2-1 TRBV24-1 CATSDPRTSGRHNEQFF TGTGCCACCAGTGATCCCCGGACTAGCGGGCGCCACAATGAGCAGTTCTTC
- - TRBJ1-2 TRBV20-1 CSARETALDYGYTF TGCAGTGCTAGAGAAACAGCCCTTGACTATGGCTACACCTTC
- - TRBJ2-3 TRBV9 CASSSSRLSADTQYF TGTGCCAGCAGCTCCTCCCGATTAAGTGCAGATACGCAGTATTTT
TRBD2 - TRBJ2-4 TRBV2 CASTELAGAYSYGQYF TGTGCCAGCACGGAATTAGCGGGGGCTTACTCCTACGGGCAGTACTTC
- few TRBJ1-4 TRBV3-1 CASSRTRNEKLFF TGTGCCAGCAGTCGGACACGGAACGAAAAACTGTTTTTT
- few TRBJ2-7 TRBV30 CAWSVRRYEQYF TGTGCCTGGAGTGTACGGCGCTACGAGCAGTACTTC
TRBD1 few TRBJ1-2 TRBV3-1 CASSTRDRGHGYTF TGTGCCAGCAGCACCCGGGACAGGGGGCATGGCTACACCTTC
- many TRBJ1-5 TRBV29-1 CSVLSSWNQPQHF TGCAGCGTCCTGAGCAGTTGGAATCAGCCCCAGCATTTT
TRBD1 - TRBJ2-5 TRBV2 CASSPRTGNRETQYF TGTGCCAGCAGTCCCCGGACAGGGAATCGAGAGACCCAGTACTTC
TRBD2 - TRBJ2-4 TRBV4-2 CASSQGLTSVTLAKNIQYF TGTGCCAGCAGCCAAGGACTAACTAGCGTAACCTTAGCCAAAAACATTCAGTACTTC
- few TRBJ2-5 TRBV6-6 CASTQGSGRRETQYF TGTGCCAGCACCCAAGGATCTGGACGGCGAGAGACCCAGTACTTC